Below, 24 T cell receptor beta chains from the same sample are listed, as sequenced in a study of blood T cell repertoires in COVID-19. Sequenced by immunoSEQ multiplex PCR; TCRdb stores in-frame clones only, minus some. The table includes about 110,000 clones, over 60% detected once. The sequenced sample was peripheral blood. Every receptor here comes from a human donor in a cohort sampled during active or convalescent COVID-19.

This sequence joins TRBV23-1 and TRBJ2-1, with D perhaps TRBD1 (6 bases). TRBV23-1 is an open reading frame, and its role is uncertain. This CDR3 contains 16 residues. The V gene lost 9 bases and the J gene lost 9 bases, with 27 bases spanning the gap. The CDR3 DNA reads TGCGCCAGATCCCGCCGTAGGACAGCGGTTAAGAGTGAGCAGTTCTTC. This translates into CARSRRRTAVKSEQFF.

The V call is TRBV28, the J call TRBJ2-7, with 7 bases aligning to TRBD1. The V gene end was trimmed by 5 bases and the J gene end by 6 bases; junction bases not matched to a gene: 13. CDR1 is MDHEN and CDR2 is SYDVKM in the germline V gene. CDR3 length: 15 amino acids. The chain's CDR3 is CASSLPDRDRSEQYF. For the CDR3, the DNA is TGTGCCAGCAGTCTCCCCGACAGGGATCGGTCCGAGCAGTACTTC.

The rearrangement joins TRBV28 to TRBJ2-7; the match to TRBD1 covers 10 bases. The germline gives CDR1 MDHEN, CDR2 SYDVKM. The length of the CDR3 is 15 residues. The J segment lost 2 bases and the V segment lost 4 bases, leaving 5 bases of the junction unmatched. The CDR3 loop reads CASSYPGQGAYEQYF. For the CDR3, the DNA is TGTGCCAGCAGTTACCCCGGACAGGGGGCCTACGAGCAGTACTTC.

J is TRBJ2-7 and V is TRBV28, with TRBD1 matching over 10 bases. Trimming at V came to 6 bases and at J to 6 bases, leaving 8 bases not matched to a gene. The CDR3 runs to 14 residues. From germline, CDR1 is MDHEN and CDR2 SYDVKM. The CDR3 nucleotides read TGTGCCAGCAGCCCGGGACAGGGGTTGGTCGAGCAGTACTTC. This encodes CASSPGQGLVEQYF.

The chain links TRBV4-1 to TRBJ2-1, with a weak D call TRBD1 (5 bases). The ends were cut back, 1 base at V and 6 bases at J, with 13 bases in the middle. Germline V gives CDR1 MGHRA, CDR2 YSYEKL. This CDR3 has 15 residues. The CDR3 region is CASSQVGKQVNEQFF. As DNA, the CDR3 is TGCGCCAGCAGCCAAGTTGGTAAACAGGTCAATGAGCAGTTCTTC.

The rearrangement uses TRBV6-2 or TRBV6-3 and TRBJ2-2; 9 positions match TRBD1. V was clipped by 5 bases and J by 4 bases; unmatched bases: 8. The CDR3 runs to 16 residues. Germline V gene data show CDR1 as MNHEY and CDR2 as SVGEGT. DNA for the CDR3: TGTGCCAGCAGTGGTTGGACAGGGGATTTCACCGGGGAGCTGTTTTTT. Translated, it gives CASSGWTGDFTGELFF.

This clone was recorded only once. This sequence joins TRBV3-1 (or the pseudogene TRBV3-2) and TRBJ2-7; D might be TRBD1 (6 bases). Per the germline V gene, CDR1 is LGHDT and CDR2 is YNNKEL (reference sequence). The CDR3 contains 12 residues. Trimming left V 11 bases short and J 2 bases short, with 13 bases between. The CDR3 loop reads CAGKGQAYEQYF. Written as DNA, the CDR3 is TGTGCCGGCAAGGGACAAGCCTACGAGCAGTACTTC.

The chain uses TRBV18 and TRBJ2-7, with 8 bases matching TRBD2. This CDR3 contains 15 residues. Per germline, CDR1 KGHSH and CDR2 LQKENI. V gave up 0 bases and J gave up 1 base; unmatched junction bases: 2. The CDR3, as DNA: TGTGCCAGCTCACCACCGGGACTAGAGTCCTACGAGCAGTACTTC. As protein: CASSPPGLESYEQYF.

The chain couples TRBV28 to TRBJ2-5; 8 bases are a match to TRBD2. Germline loops: CDR1 MDHEN, CDR2 SYDVKM. The length of the CDR3 is 15 residues. V lost 1 base and J lost 7; bases outside the gene matches: 8. The CDR3 reads CASSLLAGLLWTQYF. CDR3 bases: TGTGCCAGCAGTTTATTAGCGGGACTCCTGTGGACCCAGTACTTC.

This clone was counted only a few times. Other DNA sequences in the same sample also yield this CDR3. This chain joins TRBV12-3 or TRBV12-4 and TRBJ1-3, with no clear D. The germline V and J ends were trimmed by 5 bases and 3 bases, with 2 bases remaining between them. The CDR3 has 11 residues. Here the CDR3 DNA reads TGTGCCAGCAGTCTTGGAAACACCATATATTTT. Its protein product is CASSLGNTIYF.

J is TRBJ2-7 and V is TRBV2; 12 bases fit TRBD1. Germline V gene lookup returns CDR1 SNHLY and CDR2 FYNNEI. The CDR3 has 14 residues. The V and J ends lost 3 bases and 7 bases, in that order; junction bases with no gene match: 4. The DNA for the CDR3 is TGTGCCAGCAGTGAGGGGACAGGGGGCTGGGAGCAGTACTTC. The encoded protein is CASSEGTGGWEQYF.

The V and J genes are TRBV28 and TRBJ1-5; D unclear. V lost 4 bases and J lost 2, with 18 bases in between. In germline, CDR1 is MDHEN, CDR2 SYDVKM. CDR3 length equals 17 residues. The CDR3 is CASSSYRAVAGNQPQHF. DNA for the CDR3: TGTGCCAGCAGTTCATACCGAGCAGTAGCCGGCAATCAGCCCCAGCATTTT.

This sequence joins TRBV30 and TRBJ1-1; D not resolved. The germline CDR1 and CDR2 sequences are GTSNPN and SVGIG (reference sequence). V shed 0 bases and J shed 2 bases, with 7 bases lying between them. The CDR3 is 13 amino acids. DNA of the CDR3: TGTGCCTGGAGTGTACTAGGTAACACTGAAGCTTTCTTT. Amino acid sequence: CAWSVLGNTEAFF.

The rearrangement uses TRBV27 and TRBJ2-1, with D possibly being TRBD1 (5 bases). V was clipped by 8 bases and J by 4 bases, with 24 bases between them. This CDR3 spans 17 amino acids. Germline CDR1 reads MNHEY; CDR2 reads SMNVEV (reference sequence). CDR3 loop: CASQRRLLGARYNEQFF. In DNA, the CDR3 is TGTGCCAGCCAACGTCGCCTCCTAGGGGCGAGATACAATGAGCAGTTCTTC.

The chain is built from TRBV18 and TRBJ2-5; 7 bases are a match to TRBD2. Germline CDR1 is KGHSH and CDR2 is LQKENI. The CDR3 consists of 15 residues. Germline trimming cut 3 bases from V and 4 bases from J; bases unmatched to any gene: 8. The CDR3 bases are TGTGCCAGCTCACCGAACAGCGGGGCGGGAGAGACCCAGTACTTC. Its translation is CASSPNSGAGETQYF.

This rearrangement joins TRBV7-2 to TRBJ2-6, with TRBD1 as a possible D gene (6 bases). This CDR3 contains 17 residues. Germline CDR1 is SGHTA and CDR2 is FQGNSA. V lost 2 bases to trimming and J lost 0 bases, with 11 bases between them. This CDR3 reads CASSLRVRGSGANVLTF. CDR3 in DNA: TGTGCCAGCAGCTTAAGAGTCAGGGGCTCTGGGGCCAACGTCCTGACTTTC.

The gene calls are TRBV2 and TRBJ1-5; a possible D gene is TRBD1 (5 bases). Germline CDR1 reads SNHLY; CDR2 reads FYNNEI. CDR3 length: 12 amino acids. Trimming took off 3 bases at V and 11 bases at J, with 11 bases between the two ends. The CDR3 DNA follows: TGTGCCAGCAGTGATTTAGTCAGGGCCCAGCATTTT. It yields the protein CASSDLVRAQHF.

This chain uses TRBV27 with TRBJ2-7, with no clear D. The V and J ends lost 2 bases and 2 bases respectively, with 7 bases between them. The length of the CDR3 is 13 residues. In germline, CDR1 is MNHEY, CDR2 SMNVEV (reference sequence). CDR3 bases: TGTGCCAGCAGTTTAGGTGACACCTACGAGCAGTACTTC. Protein product: CASSLGDTYEQYF.

CDR3 nucleotide sequence: TGTGCCACTCTCCTGGATGGCGGGAGTATAAGGAATGAGCAGTTCTTC. Its translation: CATLLDGGSIRNEQFF. The chain joins TRBV18 to TRBJ2-1; 7 bases align to TRBD2. The CDR3 totals 16 residues. The germline V gene has CDR1 KGHSH and CDR2 LQKENI. The junction had 19 bases not matched to a gene; V was cut back by 10 bases and J by 7 bases.

Concerning this clone itself: Other DNA sequences in the sample encode the same CDR3. The gene calls are TRBV27 and TRBJ1-6; 11 nucleotides line up with TRBD1. The CDR3 length is 14 residues. Germline CDR1 MNHEY, CDR2 SMNVEV (reference sequence). V gave up 4 bases and J gave up 10 bases; unmatched junction bases: 3. This CDR3 reads CASSSDRGRSPLHF. In nucleotides, the CDR3 is TGTGCCAGCAGTTCGGACAGGGGGCGATCACCCCTCCACTTT.

V gene TRBV6-5 combines with J gene TRBJ2-4, with 11 bases aligning to TRBD1. This CDR3 region has 15 residues. The J segment lost 6 bases and the V segment lost 5 bases, leaving 6 bases of the junction unmatched. The germline CDR1 and CDR2 sequences are MNHEY and SVGAGI. The CDR3 nucleotides are TGTGCCAGCAGTCCGGACAGGGGGCTGAGAAACATTCAGTACTTC. This gives the protein CASSPDRGLRNIQYF.

The rearrangement uses TRBV19 and TRBJ2-7, with 8 bases lining up with TRBD2. Germline lookup yields CDR1 LNHDA and CDR2 SQIVND (reference sequence). V trimming: 6 bases; J trimming: 1 base; junction bases outside the gene matches: 20. This CDR3 contains 19 residues. CDR3 amino acids: CASSPTPHESREGSYEQYF. The CDR3 DNA is TGTGCCAGTAGCCCAACCCCACATGAGTCCCGGGAGGGGTCCTACGAGCAGTACTTC.

The CDR3 region has the DNA TGTGCCAGCAGTGGTTTCCCCGGGAAGGCCAATCAGCCCCAGCATTTT. Translation gives CASSGFPGKANQPQHF. This chain uses TRBV6-1 with TRBJ1-5; D gene unclear. V lost 4 bases and J 3 bases, leaving 16 bases between the germline ends. CDR1 and CDR2 from the germline V gene are MNHNS and SASEGT. This CDR3 region has 16 residues.

V is TRBV5-5 and J is TRBJ2-5; D unclear. Per germline, CDR1 SGHKS and CDR2 YYEKEE (reference sequence). This CDR3 is built from 14 residues. Trimming pared 0 bases from V and 1 base from J, leaving 7 bases between. The CDR3 bases are TGTGCCAGCAGCTTGGTGCGCACCCAAGAGACCCAGTACTTC. It yields the protein CASSLVRTQETQYF.